This is a list of T cell receptor beta chains from one sample in a study of response to subunit inactivated influenza vaccine. In TCRdb, the RT-PCR reads were re-called with MiXCR into one record per CDR3 protein. The sample includes roughly 500,000 distinct CDR3 sequences, 16% of them seen just once. Sequences were derived from CD4+ T cells sorted from PBMCs, sampled 23 to 25 months after vaccination. These receptors all come from a man aged 50-75 years who received an inactivated influenza vaccine. The conserved cysteine and the conserved F or W are not part of the CDR3 here. Each record gives: clone size, CDR3 length, V gene, CDR3 protein. Part of the rows lack a size; the others show once, few, many or a class for expanded clones.

few,12,TRBV3-1,ASARRDLNTEAF
few,13,TRBV29-1,SRDRGLLYMRTQY
.,12,TRBV12-3/TRBV12-4,ASSRGAIPYEQY
few,11,TRBV20-1,SARTGAGNTIY
.,14,TRBV4-1,ASRKDQFAFGNTIY
few,15,TRBV5-1,ASSLADMPAVGETQY
few,11,TRBV25-1,ASRGTGLYGYT
.,12,TRBV10-3,AISESTRLHEQF
.,10,TRBV25-1,ASSEFGIGAF
few,11,TRBV29-1,SGTPGQGSRAF
few,10,TRBV12-3/TRBV12-4,ASSLRSGKAF
few,14,TRBV7-2,ASSLAQTRVGETQY
.,11,TRBV6-1,ASKWTGVGEQY
.,9,TRBV6-5,ASNGRRGAF
many,14,TRBV29-1,SVGASGRADTGELF
.,14,TRBV10-3,AISESPGSHTGELF
.,12,TRBV15,ATSRGGVTAEAF
few,13,TRBV6-2/TRBV6-3,ASSQLLLAGGTPF
.,13,TRBV4-1,ASSGWGGSYNEQF
.,13,TRBV4-3,ASSQDNQGYYGYT
.,16,TRBV4-2,ASSQGTSGRRSTDTQY
many,13,TRBV29-1,SVESGTGFDGELF
few,14,TRBV28,ASSSWGGGNQETQY
few,11,TRBV29-1,SFNMDMGSVQF
few,13,TRBV7-9,ASSAAGYNNSPLH
.,12,TRBV11-3,ASSLDFRGGEQF
few,14,TRBV4-3,ASSHNRGVGQETQY
few,14,TRBV5-1,ASGRSGGTSFNEQF
.,10,TRBV15,ATSTPDRVQY
few,12,TRBV4-3,ASSRGTAATEAF
.,13,TRBV3-1,ASSQALAGAETQY
many,13,TRBV20-1,SARGFVGLTDTQY
.,13,TRBV20-1,SAYRAEGSQETQY
.,11,TRBV29-1,SVGGQDLGGYT
few,15,TRBV4-3,ASSRQRGGGGPDTQY
few,16,TRBV3-1,ASSPQGLAGLTTDTQY
.,11,TRBV20-1,SGAWGANTEAF
.,14,TRBV7-8,ASSSQGALSNQPQH
.,12,TRBV20-1,SAARGSGQGTQY
few,12,TRBV28,ASSSREVGTEAF
.,17,TRBV29-1,SVDYLRGWSRTNTDTQY
.,11,TRBV5-1,ASSFGGVHEQY
.,13,TRBV9,ASSPQAVSQETQY
.,13,TRBV10-3,AISESSTENTEAF
few,12,TRBV6-1,ASSEVREGQPQH
few,14,TRBV20-1,SARGSAAGRIDTQY
.,11,TRBV29-1,SVVAGGHNEQF
.,15,TRBV29-1,SVGGTVTSGVSYEQY